A selection of T cell receptor beta chains follows, all from one sample in a study of post-analysis software for immune sequencing data. Each CDR3 protein gets one entry after TCRdb re-called the PCR reads with MiXCR. The profile shows hundreds of thousands of distinct CDR3 sequences, 25% to 30% of them singletons. Sequencing input: blood. All receptors come from a girl between 5 and 17 years old with multiple sclerosis. Each CDR3 is given with its conserved first and last residue. The order of the fields is J gene, clone size, V gene, D gene, CDR3 protein, CDR3 DNA. The D gene is left open where the match is weak. Rows give clone size only sometimes, using once, few, many, or a class for an expanded clone.

J: TRBJ1-5
size: few
V: TRBV18
D: .
CDR3: CASSSANQPQHF
DNA: TGTGCCAGCTCATCAGCCAATCAGCCCCAGCATTTT

J: TRBJ1-1
size: .
V: TRBV6-5
D: .
CDR3: CASSYLRGTEAFF
DNA: TGTGCCAGCAGTTACTTAAGGGGTACTGAAGCTTTCTTT

J: TRBJ2-7
size: .
V: TRBV5-1
D: .
CDR3: CASSEGAGGTSYEQYF
DNA: TGCGCCAGCAGTGAGGGCGCAGGCGGGACCTCCTACGAGCAGTACTTC

J: TRBJ2-1
size: .
V: TRBV27
D: .
CDR3: CVSGIKGSRNEQFF
DNA: TGTGTCAGCGGAATAAAGGGGTCGAGGAATGAGCAGTTCTTC

J: TRBJ2-7
size: .
V: TRBV29-1
D: TRBD2
CDR3: CSAGGSGSYEQYF
DNA: TGCAGCGCGGGGGGAAGCGGGAGCTACGAGCAGTACTTC

J: TRBJ2-5
size: .
V: TRBV5-1
D: .
CDR3: CASSLGVGGINQETQYF
DNA: TGCGCCAGCAGCTTGGGCGTGGGCGGAATAAACCAAGAGACCCAGTACTTC

J: TRBJ1-2
size: .
V: TRBV6-6
D: .
CDR3: CASSPVSSPNYGYTF
DNA: TGTGCCAGCAGCCCTGTCAGCTCTCCTAACTATGGCTACACCTTC

J: TRBJ1-6
size: .
V: TRBV7-2
D: .
CDR3: CASSRLTGDSPLHF
DNA: TGTGCCAGCAGCCGCCTGACCGGGGACTCACCCCTCCACTTT

J: TRBJ2-7
size: few
V: TRBV12-5
D: TRBD1
CDR3: CASGRQGDEQYF
DNA: TGTGCTAGTGGTAGACAGGGGGACGAGCAGTACTTC

J: TRBJ2-6
size: many
V: TRBV7-6
D: .
CDR3: CASSSRVSGANVLTF
DNA: TGTGCCAGCAGCTCCAGGGTCTCTGGGGCCAACGTCCTGACTTTC

J: TRBJ2-1
size: .
V: TRBV20-1
D: TRBD2
CDR3: CSAREGWGAGLMEQFF
DNA: TGCAGTGCTAGGGAGGGGTGGGGAGCGGGGCTAATGGAGCAGTTCTTC

J: TRBJ2-3
size: .
V: TRBV7-8
D: .
CDR3: CASSLLEAGDTQYF
DNA: TGTGCCAGCAGCTTACTAGAGGCTGGAGATACGCAGTATTTT

J: TRBJ2-5
size: .
V: TRBV21-1
D: .
CDR3: CASLFVGRQTQYF
DNA: TGTGCCAGCCTCTTTGTGGGGAGACAGACCCAGTACTTC

J: TRBJ2-1
size: .
V: TRBV9
D: TRBD1
CDR3: CASSIGLDRGTNEQFF
DNA: TGTGCCAGCAGCATAGGGTTAGACAGGGGGACCAATGAGCAGTTCTTC

J: TRBJ2-2
size: few
V: TRBV29-1
D: TRBD2
CDR3: CSVGLAGGLANTGELFF
DNA: TGCAGCGTGGGGCTAGCGGGAGGCCTTGCGAACACCGGGGAGCTGTTTTTT

J: TRBJ1-1
size: few
V: TRBV29-1
D: .
CDR3: CSVDRGRAEAFF
DNA: TGCAGCGTTGATCGGGGGAGAGCTGAAGCTTTCTTT

J: TRBJ1-6
size: .
V: TRBV5-1
D: TRBD1
CDR3: CASSLPTGDNSPLHF
DNA: TGCGCCAGCAGCTTGCCTACAGGGGACAATTCACCCCTCCACTTT

J: TRBJ2-3
size: once
V: TRBV3-1
D: .
CDR3: CVSSHRRTDTQYF
DNA: TGTGTCAGCAGCCATAGGCGAACAGATACGCAGTATTTT

J: TRBJ1-2
size: .
V: TRBV29-1
D: TRBD1
CDR3: CSDWTGGDYGYTF
DNA: TGCAGCGACTGGACAGGGGGCGACTATGGCTACACCTTC

J: TRBJ1-1
size: .
V: TRBV20-1
D: .
CDR3: CSAHLQGPLTEAFF
DNA: TGCAGTGCACATCTACAGGGCCCGTTGACTGAAGCTTTCTTT

J: TRBJ1-6
size: .
V: TRBV13
D: .
CDR3: CASRLRRGRSPLHF
DNA: TGTGCCAGCAGACTTCGCCGGGGACGATCACCCCTCCACTTT

J: TRBJ2-1
size: few
V: TRBV12-3/TRBV12-4
D: .
CDR3: CASTVGLSRSEQFF
DNA: TGTGCCAGCACTGTGGGACTCAGCCGCAGTGAGCAGTTCTTC

J: TRBJ2-7
size: few
V: TRBV15
D: TRBD1
CDR3: CATSTYMTGGFGGEQYF
DNA: TGTGCCACCAGCACTTACATGACAGGGGGCTTTGGTGGTGAGCAGTACTTC

J: TRBJ1-4
size: .
V: TRBV28
D: .
CDR3: CASSLNPGPKLFF
DNA: TGTGCCAGCAGTTTAAACCCAGGGCCAAAACTGTTTTTT

J: TRBJ1-2
size: few
V: TRBV7-2
D: TRBD1
CDR3: CASSLGGGQGTNYGYTF
DNA: TGTGCCAGCAGCTTAGGGGGTGGACAGGGTACTAACTATGGCTACACCTTC

J: TRBJ2-3
size: .
V: TRBV20-1
D: TRBD2
CDR3: CSASTTSGARTDTQYF
DNA: TGCAGTGCTAGTACCACTAGCGGGGCCCGCACAGATACGCAGTATTTT

J: TRBJ2-2
size: .
V: TRBV5-4
D: .
CDR3: CASSPTGRITNTGELFF
DNA: TGTGCCAGCAGCCCCACGGGTCGAATCACGAACACCGGGGAGCTGTTTTTT

J: TRBJ2-1
size: .
V: TRBV29-1
D: TRBD2
CDR3: CSVEGTSGSVNEQFF
DNA: TGCAGCGTTGAAGGGACTAGCGGGAGTGTAAATGAGCAGTTCTTC

J: TRBJ2-7
size: few
V: TRBV20-1
D: .
CDR3: CSARYYWGTYEQYF
DNA: TGCAGTGCCAGATACTACTGGGGAACCTACGAGCAGTACTTC

J: TRBJ2-1
size: few
V: TRBV20-1
D: .
CDR3: CSARDQVGPYNEQFF
DNA: TGCAGTGCTAGAGATCAGGTGGGCCCCTACAATGAGCAGTTCTTC

J: TRBJ2-1
size: .
V: TRBV27
D: .
CDR3: CASGQDGANNEQFF
DNA: TGTGCCAGCGGTCAGGACGGAGCCAACAATGAGCAGTTCTTC

J: TRBJ2-1
size: .
V: TRBV12-3/TRBV12-4
D: .
CDR3: CASSFSGGNKFF
DNA: TGTGCCAGCAGTTTCTCAGGCGGGAATAAGTTCTTC

J: TRBJ1-5
size: .
V: TRBV3-1
D: .
CDR3: CASSQDHPTGWGQPQHF
DNA: TGTGCCAGCAGCCAAGATCACCCCACAGGGTGGGGTCAGCCCCAGCATTTT

J: TRBJ1-5
size: .
V: TRBV9
D: TRBD1
CDR3: CASSAGQGATQHF
DNA: TGTGCCAGCAGCGCAGGACAGGGGGCGACCCAGCATTTT

J: TRBJ2-7
size: .
V: TRBV6-5
D: .
CDR3: CASTPSLGSEQYF
DNA: TGTGCCAGCACCCCTAGTTTGGGGAGCGAGCAGTACTTC

J: TRBJ1-4
size: many
V: TRBV7-2
D: .
CDR3: CASSLGQGNEKLFF
DNA: TGTGCCAGCAGCTTAGGCCAGGGGAATGAAAAACTGTTTTTT

J: TRBJ1-6
size: few
V: TRBV11-2
D: .
CDR3: CASSQIPVTGSGFPLHF
DNA: TGTGCCAGCAGCCAAATCCCCGTCACGGGCTCCGGTTTTCCCCTCCACTTT

J: TRBJ2-7
size: few
V: TRBV11-2
D: .
CDR3: CASSLDTRGGYEQYF
DNA: TGTGCCAGCAGCTTAGATACGCGGGGTGGATACGAGCAGTACTTC

J: TRBJ1-6
size: .
V: TRBV6-5
D: TRBD1
CDR3: CASSSDRGFHF
DNA: TGTGCCAGCAGTTCGGACAGGGGGTTCCACTTT

J: TRBJ2-7
size: .
V: TRBV5-5
D: .
CDR3: CASSGVLESGEQYF
DNA: TGTGCCAGCAGCGGGGTTTTGGAGTCCGGCGAGCAGTACTTC

J: TRBJ2-6
size: .
V: TRBV5-5
D: .
CDR3: CASSLNSKSSGANVLTF
DNA: TGTGCCAGCAGCTTAAACAGCAAATCCTCTGGGGCCAACGTCCTGACTTTC

J: TRBJ2-3
size: few
V: TRBV4-1
D: .
CDR3: CASSQRYRVTDTQYF
DNA: TGCGCCAGCAGCCAAAGGTACAGGGTCACAGATACGCAGTATTTT

J: TRBJ2-3
size: few
V: TRBV18
D: .
CDR3: CASSPSAFTDTQYF
DNA: TGTGCCAGCTCACCTTCAGCGTTCACAGATACGCAGTATTTT

J: TRBJ2-7
size: few
V: TRBV6-5
D: TRBD1
CDR3: CASSFRQGTYEQYF
DNA: TGTGCCAGCAGTTTCAGACAGGGCACCTACGAGCAGTACTTC

J: TRBJ2-1
size: few
V: TRBV24-1
D: TRBD1
CDR3: CATSDSGDRVRNEQFF
DNA: TGTGCCACCAGTGATTCCGGGGACAGGGTTAGGAATGAGCAGTTCTTC

J: TRBJ1-2
size: few
V: TRBV29-1
D: .
CDR3: CSVEEDTNYGYTF
DNA: TGCAGCGTTGAAGAGGACACCAACTATGGCTACACCTTC

J: TRBJ1-1
size: .
V: TRBV6-2/TRBV6-3
D: .
CDR3: CASSPGTHPGHTEAFF
DNA: TGTGCCAGCAGCCCTGGGACCCACCCGGGGCACACTGAAGCTTTCTTT

J: TRBJ2-7
size: few
V: TRBV29-1
D: TRBD2
CDR3: CSVVRLAGEQYF
DNA: TGCAGCGTTGTGAGGCTAGCGGGTGAGCAGTACTTC

J: TRBJ1-1
size: .
V: TRBV7-8
D: .
CDR3: CASSLEKGTEPFF
DNA: TGTGCCAGCAGCTTAGAAAAGGGGACTGAACCTTTCTTT

J: TRBJ1-1
size: .
V: TRBV27
D: .
CDR3: CASSFLPLNRLMNTEAFF
DNA: TGTGCCAGCAGTTTTTTGCCCTTAAACAGACTCATGAACACTGAAGCTTTCTTT

J: TRBJ2-1
size: once
V: TRBV20-1
D: TRBD2
CDR3: CSVSWLAGALYNEQFF
DNA: TGCAGTGTTTCCTGGCTAGCGGGAGCGTTGTACAATGAGCAGTTCTTC

J: TRBJ1-6
size: .
V: TRBV20-1
D: TRBD1
CDR3: CSARTGTGGSYNSPLHF
DNA: TGCAGTGCTAGAACCGGGACAGGGGGCTCCTATAATTCACCCCTCCACTTT

J: TRBJ1-2
size: .
V: TRBV14
D: .
CDR3: CASSQELNRPYGYTF
DNA: TGTGCCAGCAGCCAAGAACTGAACAGACCGTATGGCTACACCTTC

J: TRBJ1-4
size: .
V: TRBV7-2
D: .
CDR3: CASSLDRAQSEKLYF
DNA: TGTGCCAGCAGCTTAGATCGGGCGCAGAGTGAAAAACTGTATTTT

J: TRBJ1-1
size: few
V: TRBV27
D: .
CDR3: CASSFGQNAEAFF
DNA: TGTGCCAGCAGTTTTGGGCAGAACGCTGAAGCTTTCTTT